This T cell receptor beta chain was identified during a study of blood T cell repertoires in COVID-19. As handled by the study authors: Estimated nucleated cell counts came from reference gene primer amplification. Generated by immunoSEQ multiplex PCR, the TCRdb table keeps only in-frame clones and is missing some. V and J calls and clone size are as listed in that table; D and trimming were resolved from the DNA. Among approximately 110,000 clones listed, about 85% were seen once. This clone was seen a handful of times. The specimen sequenced was peripheral blood. The origin of this receptor is a woman aged 55-70 years with COVID-19, enrolled during active disease.

The CDR3 loop is CAHGGGYSNQPQHF. For the CDR3, the DNA is TGTGCCCACGGAGGAGGCTACAGCAATCAGCCCCAGCATTTT. The chain joins TRBV12-2 to TRBJ1-5. TRBV12-2 is described as a pseudogene. The length of the CDR3 is 14 residues.